A single sample is the source of the 21 T cell receptor beta chains below, sequenced in a study of early T cells in non-severe SARS-CoV-2 infection. TCRdb re-called the 5' RACE reads with MiXCR, one entry per CDR3 protein. The table includes 90,000 to 120,000 distinct CDR3 sequences, more than 9.5% detected once. Source material: whole blood. All receptors derive from an adult who was a healthcare worker with PCR-confirmed SARS-CoV-2 infection or an uninfected control (not recorded which).

This clonotype was detected once. The chain combines TRBV28 with TRBJ1-1, with 7 bases aligning to TRBD1. Losses at the gene ends were 3 bases for V and 3 bases for J; bases not matched to a gene: 1. This CDR3 has 13 residues. Per the germline V gene, CDR1 is MDHEN and CDR2 is SYDVKM. The CDR3 spells CASSFQGDTEAFF. The CDR3 region has the DNA TGTGCCAGCAGTTTTCAGGGGGACACTGAAGCTTTCTTT.

The chain uses TRBV11-1 and TRBJ1-1; no clear D. CDR1 is SGHAT and CDR2 is FQDESV in the germline V gene (reference sequence). V dropped 3 bases and J dropped 6 bases, with 14 bases sitting between them. The CDR3 runs 14 residues. CDR3 protein: CASSLYVTMAEAFF. The CDR3, as DNA: TGTGCCAGCAGCTTGTACGTGACGATGGCTGAAGCTTTCTTT.

This clonotype was counted between two and nine times. The chain couples TRBV20-1 to TRBJ2-4; TRBD2 is a possible D gene (7 bases). Trimming took 1 base from V and 9 from J, leaving 16 bases between them. Germline CDR1 and CDR2: DFQATT and SNEGSKA (reference sequence). The CDR3 has 14 residues. CDR3 amino acids: CSARGGGEIGIQYF. In nucleotides, the CDR3 is TGCAGTGCTAGAGGCGGGGGCGAAATAGGCATTCAGTACTTC.

This clonotype was recorded many times. The rearrangement uses TRBV12-3 or TRBV12-4 and TRBJ2-1; the match to TRBD2 covers 9 bases. CDR3 length: 17 amino acids. Losses at the gene ends were 1 base for V and 3 bases for J; bases not matched to a gene: 7. The chain's CDR3 is CASSLDTSGPVYNEQFF. DNA for the CDR3: TGTGCCAGCAGTTTAGATACTAGCGGGCCTGTCTACAATGAGCAGTTCTTC.

This clonotype was recorded many times. V is TRBV2 and J is TRBJ1-5; 8 nucleotides match TRBD1. The CDR3 sequence is 15 residues long. V gave up 6 bases and J gave up 0 bases; unmatched junction bases: 4. The germline CDR1 and CDR2 sequences are SNHLY and FYNNEI. The CDR3 protein is CASRTGTGSNQPQHF. CDR3 nucleotides: TGTGCCAGCAGAACCGGGACAGGTAGCAATCAGCCCCAGCATTTT.

J is TRBJ2-5 and V is TRBV5-1; D may be TRBD1 (6 bases). CDR1 SGHRS and CDR2 YFSETQ come from the germline V gene. The CDR3 is 15 residues long. Trimming left V 4 bases short and J 4 bases short, with 17 bases between. CDR3 amino acids: CASSGGVRPRETQYF. The DNA of the CDR3 is TGCGCCAGCAGCGGGGGCGTCAGGCCCAGAGAGACCCAGTACTTC.

This clonotype was counted only a few times. The chain is built from TRBV12-3 or TRBV12-4 and TRBJ1-2; D remains ambiguous. There are 12 residues in the CDR3. Trimming stripped 3 bases from V and 7 bases from J, with 9 bases between. CDR3 loop: CASSFRGGGYTF. The CDR3 DNA follows: TGTGCCAGCAGTTTCCGAGGCGGTGGCTACACCTTC.

The chain links TRBV9 to TRBJ2-5, with TRBD2 identical over 7 bases. The CDR3 runs to 16 residues. In germline, CDR1 is SGDLS, CDR2 YYNGEE. V gave up 3 bases and J gave up 2 bases; unmatched junction bases: 10. The CDR3: CASSATSARNQETQYF. DNA of the CDR3: TGTGCCAGCAGCGCCACTAGCGCAAGGAATCAAGAGACCCAGTACTTC. Full variable domain (rest looked up from reference TRBV9 and TRBJ2-5): DSGVTQTPKHLITATGQRVTLRCSPRSGDLSVYWYQQSLDQGLQFLIQYYNGEERAKGNILERFSAQQFPDLHSELNLSSLELGDSALYFCASSATSARNQETQYFGPGTRLLVL.

This clonotype was seen repeatedly, ten times or more. The rearrangement uses TRBV9 and TRBJ2-7, with 7 positions matching TRBD2. The length of the CDR3 is 16 residues. The germline V gene has CDR1 SGDLS and CDR2 YYNGEE. V lost 2 bases, J lost 6 bases, and 14 bases stayed unmatched. This CDR3 reads CASSVSEMAGASEQYF. DNA for the CDR3: TGTGCCAGCAGCGTCTCAGAGATGGCGGGAGCTAGCGAGCAGTACTTC.

This clonotype was counted only a few times. The chain links TRBV24-1 to TRBJ2-1, with no clear D. The CDR3 has 14 residues. V shed 5 bases and J shed 4 bases, with 11 bases lying between them. Germline values: CDR1 KGHDR, CDR2 SFDVKD. Written as DNA, the CDR3 is TGTGCCACCAGTGGACGGGCACCTTACAATGAGCAGTTCTTC. This translates into CATSGRAPYNEQFF.

This clonotype was seen a few times. The chain employs TRBV28 and TRBJ1-5; tentatively, D is TRBD1 (5 bases). The CDR3 has 15 residues. V shed 7 bases and J shed 2 bases, with 15 bases lying between them. CDR1 is MDHEN and CDR2 is SYDVKM in the germline V gene. The CDR3 is CASTLWGGGNQPQHF. The DNA for the CDR3 is TGTGCCAGCACCCTCTGGGGGGGTGGCAATCAGCCCCAGCATTTT.

The gene calls are TRBV3-1 and TRBJ2-7, with D perhaps matching TRBD2 (5 bases). With 1 base removed from V and 2 bases from J, the gap between germline ends came to 9 bases. CDR1 LGHDT and CDR2 YNNKEL come from the germline V gene (reference sequence). This CDR3 comprises 14 residues. The CDR3 bases are TGTGCCAGCAGCCAAGGAGGAGGCACCTACGAGCAGTACTTC. It is translated as CASSQGGGTYEQYF.

The chain links TRBV10-3 to TRBJ2-5; D is undetermined. Germline-derived CDR1 and CDR2 are ENHRY and SYGVKD. Trimming pared 4 bases from V and 4 bases from J, leaving 10 bases between. This CDR3 spans 13 amino acids. The CDR3 sequence: CAISGGSAETQYF. DNA for the CDR3: TGTGCCATCAGTGGTGGGTCGGCAGAGACCCAGTACTTC.

This clonotype has just a few counts. This chain uses TRBV9 with TRBJ2-1; TRBD1 is a possible D gene (5 bases). Germline V gene lookup returns CDR1 SGDLS and CDR2 YYNGEE. This CDR3 spans 14 amino acids. V lost 0 bases, J lost 9 bases, and 13 bases lay in between. This CDR3 reads CASSVGLVQGEQFF. CDR3 bases: TGTGCCAGCAGCGTAGGCCTAGTCCAGGGTGAGCAGTTCTTC. The complete variable domain, with remaining parts taken from reference TRBV9 and TRBJ2-1, reads DSGVTQTPKHLITATGQRVTLRCSPRSGDLSVYWYQQSLDQGLQFLIQYYNGEERAKGNILERFSAQQFPDLHSELNLSSLELGDSALYFCASSVGLVQGEQFFGPGTRLTVL.

Of note for this clonotype: At one boundary the junction diverges from the germline segment, which might be a read error. The rearrangement links TRBV11-2 to TRBJ2-7, with D perhaps TRBD2 (5 bases). Germline CDR1 reads SGHAT; CDR2 reads FQNNGV. This CDR3 contains 14 residues. The DNA for the CDR3 is TGTGTCAGCAGCTTAGCCCCGGGGAAATACGAGCAGTACTTC. It specifies CVSSLAPGKYEQYF.

In its sample, this clonotype was seen a few times. This rearrangement joins TRBV27 to TRBJ2-4; the D is unclear. V was clipped by 3 bases and J by 6 bases, with 9 bases between them. The germline V gene encodes CDR1 MNHEY and CDR2 SMNVEV (reference sequence). This CDR3 has 13 amino acids. CDR3 in DNA: TGTGCCAGCAGTTTCGACAATAGAAACATTCAGTACTTC. Translated: CASSFDNRNIQYF.

This clonotype was detected ten times or more. The chain combines TRBV19 with TRBJ2-1; TRBD2 matches 7 bases. Looked up from germline, CDR1 is LNHDA and CDR2 is SQIVND (reference sequence). This CDR3 is built from 16 residues. V lost 7 bases, J lost 3 bases, and 12 bases stayed unmatched. The CDR3 DNA sequence: TGTGCCAGTACCTCACCTGGCGGGAGACTCTACAATGAGCAGTTCTTC. Protein product: CASTSPGGRLYNEQFF.

This clonotype was picked up a small number of times. The chain links TRBV7-9 to TRBJ2-2; D is perhaps TRBD1 or TRBD2 (5 bases each). V lost 5 bases and J 3 bases, leaving 19 bases between the germline ends. Germline lookup yields CDR1 SEHNR and CDR2 FQNEAQ (reference sequence). The CDR3 is made up of 17 amino acids. CDR3: CASSPPGTAPDTGELFF. The DNA of the CDR3 is TGTGCCAGCAGCCCGCCTGGGACGGCACCTGACACCGGGGAGCTGTTTTTT.

The V call is TRBV9, the J call TRBJ2-1; 14 bases fit TRBD2. This CDR3 region has 15 residues. V lost 2 bases to trimming and J lost 8 bases; unmatched junction nucleotides: 3. CDR1 and CDR2 (germline): SGDLS, YYNGEE. The CDR3 DNA follows: TGTGCCAGCAGCGTGGGGACTAGCGGGGGAGATGAGCAGTTCTTC. Its protein product is CASSVGTSGGDEQFF.

This clonotype was recorded at least ten times. The rearrangement joins TRBV7-2 to TRBJ2-7; D is undetermined. The length of the CDR3 is 13 residues. Trimming took 4 bases from V and 1 from J, leaving 8 bases between them. The germline V gene has CDR1 SGHTA and CDR2 FQGNSA. As DNA, the CDR3 is TGTGCCAGCAGCTCCTTGAATTCCTACGAGCAGTACTTC. Protein sequence: CASSSLNSYEQYF.

This clonotype was counted a few times. The chain employs TRBV3-1 and TRBJ1-3; possible D gene TRBD1, 6 bases. Trimming took off 1 base at V and 4 bases at J, with 11 bases between the two ends. Germline V gene data show CDR1 as LGHDT and CDR2 as YNNKEL (reference sequence). This CDR3 has 15 residues. Written as DNA, the CDR3 is TGTGCCAGCAGCCAAGTTTGGCAGGGGGGAAACACCATATATTTT. It is translated as CASSQVWQGGNTIYF.